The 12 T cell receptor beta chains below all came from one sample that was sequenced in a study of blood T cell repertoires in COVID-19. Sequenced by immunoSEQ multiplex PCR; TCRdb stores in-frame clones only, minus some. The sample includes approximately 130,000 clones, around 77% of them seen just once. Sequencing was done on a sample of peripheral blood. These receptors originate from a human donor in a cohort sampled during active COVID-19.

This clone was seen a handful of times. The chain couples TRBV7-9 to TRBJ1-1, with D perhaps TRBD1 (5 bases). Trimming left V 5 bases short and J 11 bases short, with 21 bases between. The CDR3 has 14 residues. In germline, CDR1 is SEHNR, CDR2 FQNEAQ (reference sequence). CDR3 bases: TGTGCCAGCAGCCCCCAGGGCAGTCGGGAGAAGGCTTTCTTT. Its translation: CASSPQGSREKAFF. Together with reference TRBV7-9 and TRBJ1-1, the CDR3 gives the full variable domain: DTGVSQNPRHKITKRGQNVTFRCDPISEHNRLYWYRQTLGQGPEFLTYFQNEAQLEKSRLLSDRFSAERPKGSFSTLEIQRTEQGDSAMYLCASSPQGSREKAFFGQGTRLTVV.

The CDR3 spells CASSQGPGTGMRGYTF. As DNA, the CDR3 is TGCGCCAGCAGCCAAGGCCCCGGGACAGGGATGCGAGGCTACACCTTC. The rearrangement links TRBV4-1 to TRBJ1-2; 9 bases are shared with TRBD1. The CDR3 has 16 amino acids. CDR1 and CDR2 from the germline V gene are MGHRA and YSYEKL. Losses at the gene ends were 1 base for V and 8 bases for J; bases not matched to a gene: 11.

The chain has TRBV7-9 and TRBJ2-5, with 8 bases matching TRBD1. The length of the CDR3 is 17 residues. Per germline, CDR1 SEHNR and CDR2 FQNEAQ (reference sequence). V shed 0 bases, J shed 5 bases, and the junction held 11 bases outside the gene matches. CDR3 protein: CASSLAQGAWGPETQYF. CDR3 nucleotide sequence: TGTGCCAGCAGCTTAGCGCAGGGGGCATGGGGCCCGGAGACCCAGTACTTC.

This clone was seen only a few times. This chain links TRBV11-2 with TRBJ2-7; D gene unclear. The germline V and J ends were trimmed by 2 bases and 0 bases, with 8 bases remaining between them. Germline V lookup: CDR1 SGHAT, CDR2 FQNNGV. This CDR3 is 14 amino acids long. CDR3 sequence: CASSLLTVSYEQYF. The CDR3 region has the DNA TGTGCCAGCAGCTTATTAACAGTCTCCTACGAGCAGTACTTC.

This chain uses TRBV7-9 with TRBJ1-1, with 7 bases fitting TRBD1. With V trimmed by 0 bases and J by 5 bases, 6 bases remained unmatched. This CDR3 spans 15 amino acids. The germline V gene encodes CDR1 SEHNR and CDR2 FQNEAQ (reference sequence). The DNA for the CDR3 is TGTGCCAGCAGCTTAGCGAACAGGGGTTGGACTGAAGCTTTCTTT. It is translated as CASSLANRGWTEAFF.

CDR3 in DNA: TGTGCCAGCAGCACCGACAGGGGGTACAATGAGCAGTTCTTC. Protein sequence: CASSTDRGYNEQFF. This chain joins TRBV5-6 and TRBJ2-1; 9 positions match TRBD1. CDR3 size: 14 residues. Losses at the gene ends were 4 bases for V and 4 bases for J; bases not matched to a gene: 3. Germline CDR1 is SGHDT and CDR2 is YYEEEE.

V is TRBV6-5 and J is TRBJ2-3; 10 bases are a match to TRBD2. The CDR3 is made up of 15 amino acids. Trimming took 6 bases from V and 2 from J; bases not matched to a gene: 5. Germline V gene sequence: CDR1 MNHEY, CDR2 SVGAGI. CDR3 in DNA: TGTGCCAGCAGGGTAGCGGGGGGATTCACAGATACGCAGTATTTT. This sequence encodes CASRVAGGFTDTQYF.

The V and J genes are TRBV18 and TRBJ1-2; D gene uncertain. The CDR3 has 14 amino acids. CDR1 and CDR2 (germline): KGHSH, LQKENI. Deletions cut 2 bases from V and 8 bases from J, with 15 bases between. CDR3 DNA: TGTGCCAGCTCACCAATAGGATCTTCGGAGGGCTACACCTTC. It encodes CASSPIGSSEGYTF.

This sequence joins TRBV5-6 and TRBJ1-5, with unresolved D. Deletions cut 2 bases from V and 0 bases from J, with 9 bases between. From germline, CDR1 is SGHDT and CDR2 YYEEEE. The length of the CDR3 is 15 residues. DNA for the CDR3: TGTGCCAGCAGCTTCATCGGTGGTAGCAATCAGCCCCAGCATTTT. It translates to CASSFIGGSNQPQHF. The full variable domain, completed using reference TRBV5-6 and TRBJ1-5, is DAGVTQSPTHLIKTRGQQVTLRCSPKSGHDTVSWYQQALGQGPQFIFQYYEEEERQRGNFPDRFSGHQFPNYSSELNVNALLLGDSALYLCASSFIGGSNQPQHFGDGTRLSIL.

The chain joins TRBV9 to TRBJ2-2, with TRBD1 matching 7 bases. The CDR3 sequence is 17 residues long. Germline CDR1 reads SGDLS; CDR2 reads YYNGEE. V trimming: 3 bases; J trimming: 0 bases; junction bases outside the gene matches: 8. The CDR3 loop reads CASSDTQGRPNTGELFF. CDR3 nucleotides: TGTGCCAGCAGCGATACACAGGGGCGACCGAACACCGGGGAGCTGTTTTTT.

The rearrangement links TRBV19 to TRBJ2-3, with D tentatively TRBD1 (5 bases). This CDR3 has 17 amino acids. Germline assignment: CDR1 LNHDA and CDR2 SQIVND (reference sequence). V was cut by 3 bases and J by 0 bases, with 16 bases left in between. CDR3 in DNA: TGTGCCAGTAGTATGACCCGGTGGGGCTCTAGCACAGATACGCAGTATTTT. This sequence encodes CASSMTRWGSSTDTQYF.

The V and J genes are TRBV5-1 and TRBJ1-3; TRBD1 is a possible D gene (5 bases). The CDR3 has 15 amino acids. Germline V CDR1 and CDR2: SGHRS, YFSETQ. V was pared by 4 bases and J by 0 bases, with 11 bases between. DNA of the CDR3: TGCGCCAGCAGCCCCTGGGGGGACTCTGGAAACACCATATATTTT. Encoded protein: CASSPWGDSGNTIYF. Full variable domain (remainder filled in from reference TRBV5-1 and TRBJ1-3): KAGVTQTPRYLIKTRGQQVTLSCSPISGHRSVSWYQQTPGQGLQFLFEYFSETQRNKGNFPGRFSGRQFSNSRSEMNVSTLELGDSALYLCASSPWGDSGNTIYFGEGSWLTVV.